This TCR beta chain emerged from a study of blood T cell repertoires in COVID-19. Study information: Specimens from acute and convalescent COVID-19 originated in the United States, Italy and Spain.

This CDR3 comprises 14 residues. Germline V gene lookup returns CDR1 ENHRY and CDR2 SYGVKD. Trimming at V came to 5 bases and at J to 4 bases, leaving 4 bases not matched to a gene. In the authors' workflow: Amplifying reference gene primers gave estimates of nucleated cell counts. Assay used: immunoSEQ multiplex PCR; TCRdb lists only in-frame clones, some missing. V and J calls plus clone size are reproduced from that table; the DNA served to infer D and trimming. This table has 110,000 or so clones, roughly 80% appearing once. This receptor was identified in a middle-aged man with acute or convalescent COVID-19. The chain employs TRBV10-3 and TRBJ1-2, with 10 bases identical to TRBD1. What was sequenced was peripheral blood. The CDR3 protein is CAISSRTGGYGYTF. In DNA, the CDR3 is TGTGCCATCAGTTCTCGGACAGGGGGCTATGGCTACACCTTC.